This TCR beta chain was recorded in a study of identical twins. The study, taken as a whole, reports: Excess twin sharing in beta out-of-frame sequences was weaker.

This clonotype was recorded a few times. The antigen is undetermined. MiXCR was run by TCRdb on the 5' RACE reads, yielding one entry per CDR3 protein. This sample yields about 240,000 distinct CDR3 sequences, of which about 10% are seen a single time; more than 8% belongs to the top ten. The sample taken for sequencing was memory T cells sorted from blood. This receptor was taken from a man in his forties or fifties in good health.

CDR3 protein: CSALRQGVNTEAFF. CDR3 nucleotides: TGCAGTGCTCTCCGACAGGGGGTTAACACTGAAGCTTTCTTT. The chain has TRBV20-1 and TRBJ1-1, with 9 positions matching TRBD1. V trimming: 5 bases; J trimming: 2 bases; junction bases outside the gene matches: 6. The CDR3 consists of 14 residues. Germline V gene sequence: CDR1 DFQATT, CDR2 SNEGSKA (reference sequence).